The present TCR beta chain was sequenced within a study of cytomegalovirus exposure and HLA in healthy donors. The PCR had 60 Vbeta and 13 Jbeta primers. Here immunoSEQ multiplex PCR was the method, and the copy in TCRdb shows in-frame clones only, minus some. The sample yields some 190,000 clones, about 84% seen once. Study-level findings and limits: When a later analysis compared HLA-associated TCR beta chains with equally common others, the HLA-associated chains turned out to be more clonally expanded and to have lower generation probabilities. There were fewer than 200 TCR beta chains listed as cytomegalovirus-associated.

As concerns this clone: No antigen is known for it.

The CDR3 is 15 amino acids. CDR1 is LNHDA, CDR2 SQIVND, per germline (reference sequence). Trimming removed 5 bases at V and 1 base at J, with 14 bases between. V is TRBV19 and J is TRBJ1-1; tentatively, D is TRBD1 (6 bases). Sequencing was performed on PBMCs. This TCR came from a woman aged 30 to 39 in good health and CMV-seropositive. The CDR3: CASSFQTGSNTEAFF. As DNA, the CDR3 is TGTGCCAGTAGTTTCCAGACAGGCTCGAACACTGAAGCTTTCTTT.